The rows below give T cell receptor beta chains drawn from one sample of a study of cytomegalovirus exposure and HLA in healthy donors. Sequencing used immunoSEQ multiplex PCR; TCRdb keeps in-frame clones, though not all of them. The profile shows 130,000 to 150,000 clones, roughly 80% of them singletons. The source material was PBMCs. These receptors all come from a middle-aged man in good health and CMV-seropositive. The CDR3 runs from the conserved cysteine through the conserved F or W. D genes are given only for firm matches. The size of a clone is reported for some rows only, either as once, few or many, or as a class for expanded clones.

CDR3 protein: CASSPQAGGYGTEAFF; CDR3 DNA: TGTGCCAGTAGCCCCCAGGCCGGAGGGTATGGCACTGAAGCTTTCTTT; D gene: NA; V gene: TRBV19; J gene: TRBJ1-1; clone size: few
CDR3 protein: CATTLGVGTEAFF; CDR3 DNA: TGTGCCACTACGCTAGGGGTTGGCACTGAAGCTTTCTTT; D gene: NA; V gene: TRBV27; J gene: TRBJ1-1; clone size: NA
CDR3 protein: CASSLAGTGYSPLHF; CDR3 DNA: TGCGCCAGCAGCTTGGCAGGGACAGGTTATTCACCCCTCCACTTT; D gene: TRBD1; V gene: TRBV5-1; J gene: TRBJ1-6; clone size: few
CDR3 protein: CASSPADGGEKLFF; CDR3 DNA: TGTGCCAGCAGCCCTGCTGACGGGGGGGAAAAACTGTTTTTT; D gene: NA; V gene: TRBV28; J gene: TRBJ1-4; clone size: NA
CDR3 protein: CASSLRAGGEAFF; CDR3 DNA: TGTGCCAGCAGCCTCCGGGCAGGAGGCGAAGCTTTCTTT; D gene: NA; V gene: TRBV25-1; J gene: TRBJ1-1; clone size: NA
CDR3 protein: CASSVEPDNNYGYTF; CDR3 DNA: TGTGCCAGCAGCGTAGAACCCGACAATAACTATGGCTACACCTTC; D gene: NA; V gene: TRBV9; J gene: TRBJ1-2; clone size: NA
CDR3 protein: CASSLGLAPDTQYF; CDR3 DNA: TGTGCCAGCAGCTTAGGACTAGCTCCAGATACGCAGTATTTT; D gene: TRBD2; V gene: TRBV11-2; J gene: TRBJ2-3; clone size: NA
CDR3 protein: CASHITGTGTKEAFF; CDR3 DNA: TGTGCCAGTCATATCACCGGGACAGGGACTAAGGAAGCTTTCTTT; D gene: TRBD1; V gene: TRBV19; J gene: TRBJ1-1; clone size: NA
CDR3 protein: CASSYSDSPPNTEAFF; CDR3 DNA: TGTGCCAGCAGTTACTCGGACAGTCCCCCGAACACTGAAGCTTTCTTT; D gene: NA; V gene: TRBV6-5; J gene: TRBJ1-1; clone size: NA
CDR3 protein: CASSSPGTGFLEYQETQYF; CDR3 DNA: TGTGCCAGCAGCTCGCCCGGGACAGGGTTTCTTGAGTACCAAGAGACCCAGTACTTC; D gene: TRBD1; V gene: TRBV5-6; J gene: TRBJ2-5; clone size: NA
CDR3 protein: CASSSSPAEEQYF; CDR3 DNA: TGTGCCAGCAGCTCCTCACCAGCGGAGGAGCAGTACTTC; D gene: NA; V gene: TRBV6-5; J gene: TRBJ2-7; clone size: NA
CDR3 protein: CASSSQDNSYEQYF; CDR3 DNA: TGTGCCAGCAGTAGTCAGGACAACTCCTACGAGCAGTACTTC; D gene: NA; V gene: TRBV27; J gene: TRBJ2-7; clone size: NA
CDR3 protein: CASRKTSVRPTDTQYF; CDR3 DNA: TGTGCCAGCAGAAAAACTAGCGTTCGTCCCACAGATACGCAGTATTTT; D gene: TRBD2; V gene: TRBV27; J gene: TRBJ2-3; clone size: NA
CDR3 protein: CASSAGTAQANYGYTF; CDR3 DNA: TGTGCCAGCAGTGCTGGGACTGCCCAAGCTAACTATGGCTACACCTTC; D gene: NA; V gene: TRBV6-1; J gene: TRBJ1-2; clone size: NA
CDR3 protein: CASSRGTRHDYEQYF; CDR3 DNA: TGTGCCAGCAGTCGCGGGACGCGTCATGACTACGAGCAGTACTTC; D gene: NA; V gene: TRBV6-1; J gene: TRBJ2-7; clone size: NA
CDR3 protein: CASSLTGGGSSYNEQFF; CDR3 DNA: TGTGCCAGCAGCTTAACCGGGGGGGGCTCCTCCTACAATGAGCAGTTCTTC; D gene: TRBD2; V gene: TRBV7-3; J gene: TRBJ2-1; clone size: NA
CDR3 protein: CAISESRWRQGANEQFF; CDR3 DNA: TGTGCCATCAGTGAGTCGAGATGGAGACAGGGGGCAAATGAGCAGTTCTTC; D gene: TRBD1; V gene: TRBV10-3; J gene: TRBJ2-1; clone size: NA
CDR3 protein: CASRSGSGTPDTQYF; CDR3 DNA: TGTGCCAGTAGATCGGGAAGCGGGACCCCAGATACGCAGTATTTT; D gene: TRBD2; V gene: TRBV19; J gene: TRBJ2-3; clone size: NA
CDR3 protein: CASSVGGPYEQYF; CDR3 DNA: TGTGCCAGCAGTGTCGGAGGACCCTACGAGCAGTACTTC; D gene: NA; V gene: TRBV6-1; J gene: TRBJ2-7; clone size: few
CDR3 protein: CASSRTRGPTDTQYF; CDR3 DNA: TGTGCCAGCAGTCGGACTAGGGGCCCCACAGATACGCAGTATTTT; D gene: TRBD2; V gene: TRBV6-4; J gene: TRBJ2-3; clone size: once
CDR3 protein: CASIQGGSNTGELFF; CDR3 DNA: TGTGCCAGCATACAGGGCGGCTCGAACACCGGGGAGCTGTTTTTT; D gene: NA; V gene: TRBV6-6; J gene: TRBJ2-2; clone size: NA
CDR3 protein: CASSSGGRIYGYTF; CDR3 DNA: TGTGCCAGCAGTTCAGGGGGTCGTATTTATGGCTACACCTTC; D gene: TRBD1; V gene: TRBV28; J gene: TRBJ1-2; clone size: NA
CDR3 protein: CASSLRQYSNQPQHF; CDR3 DNA: TGTGCCAGCAGCTTGCGACAGTATAGCAATCAGCCCCAGCATTTT; D gene: NA; V gene: TRBV5-8; J gene: TRBJ1-5; clone size: NA
CDR3 protein: CASSGTYSTDTQYF; CDR3 DNA: TGTGCCAGCAGTGGGACATACAGCACAGATACGCAGTATTTT; D gene: NA; V gene: TRBV2; J gene: TRBJ2-3; clone size: NA
CDR3 protein: CASSDERAPTDTQYF; CDR3 DNA: TGTGCCAGCAGTGACGAGCGGGCTCCCACAGATACGCAGTATTTT; D gene: NA; V gene: TRBV6-4; J gene: TRBJ2-3; clone size: NA
CDR3 protein: CASSPGTGVISEAFF; CDR3 DNA: TGTGCCAGCAGTCCCGGGACAGGGGTAATTAGTGAAGCTTTCTTT; D gene: TRBD1; V gene: TRBV6-1; J gene: TRBJ1-1; clone size: NA
CDR3 protein: CASSPIRRESTDTQYF; CDR3 DNA: TGTGCCAGCAGCCCAATAAGACGGGAGAGCACAGATACGCAGTATTTT; D gene: NA; V gene: TRBV5-4; J gene: TRBJ2-3; clone size: NA
CDR3 protein: CASRPTPGTGFTGAFF; CDR3 DNA: TGCGCCAGCAGACCAACTCCCGGGACAGGGTTCACGGGGGCTTTCTTT; D gene: TRBD1; V gene: TRBV5-1; J gene: TRBJ1-1; clone size: NA
CDR3 protein: CASSISTETSYEQYF; CDR3 DNA: TGTGCCAGTAGTATATCGACAGAAACCTCCTACGAGCAGTACTTC; D gene: NA; V gene: TRBV19; J gene: TRBJ2-7; clone size: NA
CDR3 protein: CASSLFAGGQETQYF; CDR3 DNA: TGTGCCAGCAGCTTATTTGCGGGAGGACAAGAGACCCAGTACTTC; D gene: TRBD2; V gene: TRBV7-6; J gene: TRBJ2-5; clone size: NA
CDR3 protein: CASSASGDTQYF; CDR3 DNA: TGTGCCAGCAGCGCTAGCGGAGATACGCAGTATTTT; D gene: TRBD2; V gene: TRBV7-9; J gene: TRBJ2-3; clone size: NA
CDR3 protein: CASSLTTTEAFF; CDR3 DNA: TGTGCCAGCAGCTTGACAACCACTGAAGCTTTCTTT; D gene: NA; V gene: TRBV7-2; J gene: TRBJ1-1; clone size: once
CDR3 protein: CASSLGASGSRETQYF; CDR3 DNA: TGTGCCAGCAGCTTAGGGGCTAGCGGGAGTCGAGAGACCCAGTACTTC; D gene: TRBD2; V gene: TRBV7-9; J gene: TRBJ2-5; clone size: once
CDR3 protein: CASSQLAGSYEQFF; CDR3 DNA: TGTGCCAGCAGTCAACTAGCGGGATCCTATGAGCAGTTCTTC; D gene: TRBD2; V gene: TRBV5-8; J gene: TRBJ2-1; clone size: NA
CDR3 protein: CASSIHDRGFTGELFF; CDR3 DNA: TGTGCCAGTAGTATTCATGACAGGGGTTTCACCGGGGAGCTGTTTTTT; D gene: TRBD1; V gene: TRBV19; J gene: TRBJ2-2; clone size: NA
CDR3 protein: CASKGAGKLFF; CDR3 DNA: TGTGCCAGTAAGGGGGCCGGAAAACTGTTTTTT; D gene: TRBD1; V gene: TRBV19; J gene: TRBJ1-4; clone size: NA
CDR3 protein: CASSIGPGNTEAFF; CDR3 DNA: TGTGCCAGTAGTATAGGCCCAGGGAACACTGAAGCTTTCTTT; D gene: NA; V gene: TRBV19; J gene: TRBJ1-1; clone size: once
CDR3 protein: CATSRDRNSGLYNEQFF; CDR3 DNA: TGTGCCACCAGCAGAGATCGCAATAGCGGGCTATACAATGAGCAGTTCTTC; D gene: TRBD2; V gene: TRBV15; J gene: TRBJ2-1; clone size: NA
CDR3 protein: CASSKKVLYEQYF; CDR3 DNA: TGTGCCAGCAGCAAAAAAGTACTCTACGAGCAGTACTTC; D gene: NA; V gene: TRBV21-1; J gene: TRBJ2-7; clone size: NA
CDR3 protein: CATKAGTTKFGYTF; CDR3 DNA: TGTGCCACCAAAGCCGGGACAACTAAATTCGGCTACACCTTC; D gene: NA; V gene: TRBV28; J gene: TRBJ1-2; clone size: NA
CDR3 protein: CASRSGSLYEQYF; CDR3 DNA: TGTGCCAGTAGGAGCGGGTCGCTCTACGAGCAGTACTTC; D gene: NA; V gene: TRBV19; J gene: TRBJ2-7; clone size: NA
CDR3 protein: CAFLSSGRAETQYF; CDR3 DNA: TGTGCCTTCCTGAGTAGCGGGAGGGCAGAGACCCAGTACTTC; D gene: TRBD2; V gene: TRBV30; J gene: TRBJ2-5; clone size: NA
CDR3 protein: CASSDSSGGDSGELFF; CDR3 DNA: TGTGCCAGCAGTGACTCGTCAGGGGGCGATTCCGGGGAGCTGTTTTTT; D gene: TRBD1; V gene: TRBV6-4; J gene: TRBJ2-2; clone size: NA
CDR3 protein: CASPRLSGSLAGVSVSTDTQYF; CDR3 DNA: TGTGCCAGTCCCCGACTCAGCGGATCACTAGCGGGAGTGTCAGTTTCCACAGATACGCAGTATTTT; D gene: TRBD2; V gene: TRBV2; J gene: TRBJ2-3; clone size: NA
CDR3 protein: CASSSFGVAGNTIYF; CDR3 DNA: TGTGCCAGCAGCTCGTTCGGGGTGGCTGGAAACACCATATATTTT; D gene: NA; V gene: TRBV5-6; J gene: TRBJ1-3; clone size: NA
CDR3 protein: CASSYSSKIYEQYF; CDR3 DNA: TGTGCCAGCAGTTACTCGAGTAAGATCTACGAGCAGTACTTC; D gene: NA; V gene: TRBV6-5; J gene: TRBJ2-7; clone size: NA
CDR3 protein: CASSESGGTNQPQHF; CDR3 DNA: TGTGCCAGCAGTGAGTCAGGGGGCACTAATCAGCCCCAGCATTTT; D gene: TRBD1; V gene: TRBV6-1; J gene: TRBJ1-5; clone size: NA
CDR3 protein: CASSLVPPEVNEQFF; CDR3 DNA: TGTGCCAGCAGCTTAGTTCCCCCGGAGGTCAATGAGCAGTTCTTC; D gene: NA; V gene: TRBV7-2; J gene: TRBJ2-1; clone size: NA
CDR3 protein: CASSEGPGQGGIQYF; CDR3 DNA: TGTGCCAGCAGTGAGGGACCGGGACAGGGGGGCATTCAGTACTTC; D gene: TRBD1; V gene: TRBV6-1; J gene: TRBJ2-4; clone size: NA
CDR3 protein: CAIRATGTGEETQYF; CDR3 DNA: TGTGCCATCAGGGCTACCGGGACAGGAGAAGAGACCCAGTACTTC; D gene: TRBD1; V gene: TRBV10-3; J gene: TRBJ2-5; clone size: once
CDR3 protein: CASSEGLAQDTQYF; CDR3 DNA: TGTGCCAGCAGTGAAGGGCTAGCCCAAGATACGCAGTATTTT; D gene: NA; V gene: TRBV6-1; J gene: TRBJ2-3; clone size: NA
CDR3 protein: CASSSRAYEQFF; CDR3 DNA: TGTGCCAGCAGTAGTAGAGCTTATGAGCAGTTCTTC; D gene: NA; V gene: TRBV28; J gene: TRBJ2-1; clone size: NA
CDR3 protein: CASSSQSAGGNTIYF; CDR3 DNA: TGTGCCAGCAGTTCGCAGTCAGCCGGGGGAAACACCATATATTTT; D gene: NA; V gene: TRBV5-6; J gene: TRBJ1-3; clone size: NA
CDR3 protein: CASRLTSGRNEQFF; CDR3 DNA: TGTGCCAGCAGACTTACTAGCGGGAGGAATGAGCAGTTCTTC; D gene: TRBD2; V gene: TRBV14; J gene: TRBJ2-1; clone size: NA